The subject of this entry is one T cell receptor (beta chain). The protocol was immunoSEQ multiplex PCR, while the TCRdb copy is restricted to in-frame clones and leaves out a portion. The profile shows about 180,000 clones, roughly 88% of them singletons. These data come from a study of T cell responses to AZD1222 COVID-19 vaccine. The V and J ends lost 4 bases and 5 bases, in that order; junction bases with no gene match: 12. Germline assignment: CDR1 GTSNPN and CDR2 SVGIG (reference sequence). This CDR3 is 16 amino acids long. This chain links TRBV30 with TRBJ2-2, with 8 bases identical to TRBD1. This TCR derives from an adult who received the AZD1222 COVID-19 vaccine. The sample in question was peripheral blood, obtained 28 days after the second AZD1222 dose. The CDR3 DNA follows: TGTGCCTGGATTGGCGGGACAGGTCCTGGGACCGGGGAGCTGTTTTTT. It codes for CAWIGGTGPGTGELFF.